This TCR beta chain was observed in a study of response to subunit inactivated influenza vaccine. This clonotype was counted a few times. The antigen remains unidentified. The study's findings and limits: Seasonal influenza vaccination, on each occasion, was suggested by the authors to recruit few new T cells.

The CDR3 spans 14 residues. V lost 3 bases, J lost 0 bases, and 10 bases lay in between. Germline CDR1 SGDLS, CDR2 YYNGEE. Each CDR3 protein gets one entry after TCRdb re-called the RT-PCR reads with MiXCR. The top ten clones hold roughly 12% of a sample with hundreds of thousands of distinct CDR3 sequences, 15% to 18% of them seen once. The V gene is TRBV9, the J gene TRBJ2-7; D not resolved. The specimen was PBMCs from blood, collected approximately 13 days after vaccination. This receptor was taken from a man aged 50 to 60 who received an inactivated influenza vaccine. The CDR3 DNA sequence: TGTGCCAGCAGCGCCAGAATAGGCTCCTACGAGCAGTACTTC. Protein product: CASSARIGSYEQYF.